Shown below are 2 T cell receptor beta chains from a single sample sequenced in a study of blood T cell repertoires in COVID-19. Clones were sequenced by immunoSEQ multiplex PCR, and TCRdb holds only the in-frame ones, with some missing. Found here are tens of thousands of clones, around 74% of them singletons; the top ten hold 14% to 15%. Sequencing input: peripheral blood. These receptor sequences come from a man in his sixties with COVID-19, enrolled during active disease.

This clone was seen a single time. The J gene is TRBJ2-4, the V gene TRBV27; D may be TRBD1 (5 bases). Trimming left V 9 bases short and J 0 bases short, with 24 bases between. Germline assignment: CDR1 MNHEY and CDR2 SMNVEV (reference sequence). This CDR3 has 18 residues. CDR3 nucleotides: TGTGCCAGAATCACTGGGGCCACAGGCAGGCTAGCCAAAAACATTCAGTACTTC. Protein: CARITGATGRLAKNIQYF.

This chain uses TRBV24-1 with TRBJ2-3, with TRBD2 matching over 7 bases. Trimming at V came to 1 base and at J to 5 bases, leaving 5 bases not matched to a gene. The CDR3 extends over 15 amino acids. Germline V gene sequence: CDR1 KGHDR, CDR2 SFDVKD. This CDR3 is CATSDFGLVGDTQYF. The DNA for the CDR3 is TGTGCCACCAGTGATTTTGGACTAGTAGGAGATACGCAGTATTTT.